This TCR beta chain originates from a study of naive and memory T cell subsets. Trimming pared 5 bases from V and 0 bases from J, leaving 12 bases between. Germline loops: CDR1 SGDLS, CDR2 YYNGEE. The CDR3 spans 14 residues. This clonotype has just a few counts. Blood and skin TCR RNA was reverse transcribed with alpha and beta constant primers. MiXCR, run by TCRdb on the 5' RACE reads, gives a single entry per CDR3 protein. The sample contains over 20,000 distinct CDR3 sequences, under 25% of which appear only once. RNA was extracted from more than 2 ml of whole blood of healthy adults. The chain combines TRBV9 with TRBJ2-7; D unresolved. The clonotype was recovered from a female donor in good health. The CDR3 DNA sequence: TGTGCCAGCAGGGTCGCAGTGTTCTCCTACGAGCAGTACTTC. It translates to CASRVAVFSYEQYF.